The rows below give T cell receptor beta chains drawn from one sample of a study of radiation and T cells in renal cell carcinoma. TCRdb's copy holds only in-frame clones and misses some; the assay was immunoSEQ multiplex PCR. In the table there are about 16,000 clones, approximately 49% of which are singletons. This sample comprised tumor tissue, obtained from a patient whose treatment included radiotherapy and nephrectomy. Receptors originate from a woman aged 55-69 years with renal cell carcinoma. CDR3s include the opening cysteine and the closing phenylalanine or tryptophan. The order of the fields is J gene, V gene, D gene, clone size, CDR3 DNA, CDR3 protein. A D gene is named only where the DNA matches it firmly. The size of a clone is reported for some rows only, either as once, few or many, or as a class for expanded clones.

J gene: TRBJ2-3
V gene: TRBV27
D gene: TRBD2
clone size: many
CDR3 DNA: TGTGCCAGCAGTTTAGGAGCGGGGGGGGGTTCAGATACGCAGTATTTT
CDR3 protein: CASSLGAGGGSDTQYF

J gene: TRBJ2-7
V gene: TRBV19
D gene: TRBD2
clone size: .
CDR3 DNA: TGTGCCAGTAGTATTCAGTCAGTCGCCGGGACTAGCGGGGGGCTGTTCGAGCAGTACTTC
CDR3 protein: CASSIQSVAGTSGGLFEQYF

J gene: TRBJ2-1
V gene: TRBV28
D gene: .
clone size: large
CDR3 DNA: TGTGCCACCCGATACAATGAGCAGTTCTTC
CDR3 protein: CATRYNEQFF

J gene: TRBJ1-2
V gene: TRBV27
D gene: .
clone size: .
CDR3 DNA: TGTGCCAGCAGTTGGTCTGGGGTAGGTCACTATGGCTACACCTTC
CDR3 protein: CASSWSGVGHYGYTF

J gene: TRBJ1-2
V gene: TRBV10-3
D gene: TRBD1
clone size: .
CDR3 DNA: TGTGCCATCAGTGGACGACAGGGTTCAAACCATGGCTACACCTTC
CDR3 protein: CAISGRQGSNHGYTF

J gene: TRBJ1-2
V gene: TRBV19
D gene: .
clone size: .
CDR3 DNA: TGTGCCAGTAGTATGTTTGAGGGAGGCGGCTACACCTTC
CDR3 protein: CASSMFEGGGYTF

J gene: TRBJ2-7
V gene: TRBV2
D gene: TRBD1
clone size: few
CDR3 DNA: TGTGCCAGCAGTCAAGGGACAGGCAGCTCCTACGAGCAGTACTTC
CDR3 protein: CASSQGTGSSYEQYF

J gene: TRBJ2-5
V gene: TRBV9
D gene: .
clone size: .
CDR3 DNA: TGTGCCAGCAGCGTAGGACTAGGAGAGACCCAGTACTTC
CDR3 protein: CASSVGLGETQYF

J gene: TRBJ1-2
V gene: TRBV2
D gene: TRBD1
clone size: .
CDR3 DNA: TGTGCCAGCTGCAAAGGACAGGGGGTCTGTAGCTACACCTTC
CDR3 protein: CASCKGQGVCSYTF

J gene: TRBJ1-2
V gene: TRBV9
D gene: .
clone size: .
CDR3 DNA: TGTGCCAGCAGCGTAGAAGGGGCCGCCAATTATGGCTACACCTTC
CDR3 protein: CASSVEGAANYGYTF

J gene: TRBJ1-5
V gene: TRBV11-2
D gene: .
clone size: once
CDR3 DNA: TGTGCCAGCAGCTTAATGGAGAATCAGCCCCAGCATTTT
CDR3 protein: CASSLMENQPQHF

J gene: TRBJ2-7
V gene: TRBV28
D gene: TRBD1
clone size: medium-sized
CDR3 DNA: TGTGCCAGCAGTTTAACCGAGACAGGGAACGAGCAGTACTTC
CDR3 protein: CASSLTETGNEQYF

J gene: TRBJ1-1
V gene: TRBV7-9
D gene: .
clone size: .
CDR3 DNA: TGTGCCAGCAGCTTAGAGGGTACAGGTCTGAACACTGAAGCTTTCTTT
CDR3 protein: CASSLEGTGLNTEAFF

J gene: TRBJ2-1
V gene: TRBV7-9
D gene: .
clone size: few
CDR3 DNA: TGTGCCAGCAGCCCATCACCCCTACGTGGCGGCGTACAGTTCTTC
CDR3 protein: CASSPSPLRGGVQFF

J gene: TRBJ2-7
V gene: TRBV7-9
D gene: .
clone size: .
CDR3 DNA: TGTGCCAGCAGCTTTCCGGAGAGCTACGAGCAGTACTTC
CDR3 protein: CASSFPESYEQYF

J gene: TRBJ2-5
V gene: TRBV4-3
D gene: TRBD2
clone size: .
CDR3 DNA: TGCGCCAGCAGCCAACTAGCGGGAGGTTATGAGACCCAGTACTTC
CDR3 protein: CASSQLAGGYETQYF

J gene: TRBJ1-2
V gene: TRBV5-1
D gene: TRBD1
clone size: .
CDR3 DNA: TGCGCCAGCAGCTTGGGAGGACAGGGGGCTGGCTACACCTTC
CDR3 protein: CASSLGGQGAGYTF

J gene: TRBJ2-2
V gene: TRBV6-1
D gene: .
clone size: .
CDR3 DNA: TGTGCCAGCAGTGAACTGGCAGGGGAGGGCGGGGAGCTGTTTTTT
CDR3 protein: CASSELAGEGGELFF

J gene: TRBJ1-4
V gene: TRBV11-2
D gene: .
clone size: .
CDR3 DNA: TGTGCCAGCAGCTTATATCAGGGGAAGATACTGTTTTTT
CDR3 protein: CASSLYQGKILFF

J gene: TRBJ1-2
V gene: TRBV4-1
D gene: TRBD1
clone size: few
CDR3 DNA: TGCGCCAGCAGCCACGGCGACAGGGTAAACTATGGCTACACCTTC
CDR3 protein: CASSHGDRVNYGYTF

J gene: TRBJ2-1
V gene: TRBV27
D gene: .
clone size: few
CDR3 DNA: TGTGCCAGCAGTCCCGAGGGGCTGTCCTACAATGAGCAGTTCTTC
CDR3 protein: CASSPEGLSYNEQFF

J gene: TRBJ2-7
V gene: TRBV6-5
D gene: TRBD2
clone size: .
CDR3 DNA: TGTGCCAGCAGTTACTCCCGGACTAGCATGTACGAGCAGTACTTC
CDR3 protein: CASSYSRTSMYEQYF

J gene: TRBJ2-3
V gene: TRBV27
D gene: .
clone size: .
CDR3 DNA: TGTGCCAGCAGCTACCCTTTCGAGACGCAGTATTTT
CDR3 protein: CASSYPFETQYF

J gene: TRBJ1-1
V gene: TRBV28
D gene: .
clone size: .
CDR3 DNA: TGTGCCAGCAGTTTTCCAGGAATGAACACTGAAGCTTTCTTT
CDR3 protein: CASSFPGMNTEAFF

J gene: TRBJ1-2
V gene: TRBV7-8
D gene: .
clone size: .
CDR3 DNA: TGTGCCAGCAGCTTAGCTGGGGCAGAGAGATATGGCTACACCTTC
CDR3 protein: CASSLAGAERYGYTF

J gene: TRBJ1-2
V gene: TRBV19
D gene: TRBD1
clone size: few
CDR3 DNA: TGTGCCAGTCGCAGAGACAGGGACTATGGCTACACCTTC
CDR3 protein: CASRRDRDYGYTF

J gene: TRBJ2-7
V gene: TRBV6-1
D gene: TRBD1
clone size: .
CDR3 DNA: TGTGCCACCAGTGTGGGGACAGACGAGCAGTACTTC
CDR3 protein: CATSVGTDEQYF

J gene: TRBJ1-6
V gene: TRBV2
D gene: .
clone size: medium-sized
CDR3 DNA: TGTGCCAGCAGCCTGGGGGGGCCCTTGAGCTCCTATAATTCACCCCTCCACTTT
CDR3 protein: CASSLGGPLSSYNSPLHF

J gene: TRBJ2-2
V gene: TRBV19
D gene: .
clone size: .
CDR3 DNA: TGTGCCAGTAGTCAGCCGAGGACGTACGCGAACACCGGGGAGCTGTTTTTT
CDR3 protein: CASSQPRTYANTGELFF

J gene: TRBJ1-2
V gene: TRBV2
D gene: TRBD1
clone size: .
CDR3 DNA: TGTGCCAGCACCGCGGGACAGGGTAGGAGCTACACCTTC
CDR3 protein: CASTAGQGRSYTF

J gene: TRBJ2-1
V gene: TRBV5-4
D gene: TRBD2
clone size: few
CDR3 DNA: TGTGCCAGCAGCACCACTAGCGGGGCGGGGGATGAGCAGTTCTTC
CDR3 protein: CASSTTSGAGDEQFF

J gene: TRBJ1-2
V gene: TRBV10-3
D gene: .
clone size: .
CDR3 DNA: TGTGCCATCAGTGTTCAAGGGGGTGGCTATGGCTACACCTTC
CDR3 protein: CAISVQGGGYGYTF

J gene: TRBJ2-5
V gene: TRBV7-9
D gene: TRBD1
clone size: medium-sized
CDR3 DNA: TGTGCCAGCAGCCCAGGACAGGAAGAGACCCAGTACTTC
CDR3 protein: CASSPGQEETQYF

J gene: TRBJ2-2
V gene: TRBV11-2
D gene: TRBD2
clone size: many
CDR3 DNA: TGTGCCAGCAGCAAGAGCGGGGGGGCAAACACCGGGGAGCTGTTTTTT
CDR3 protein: CASSKSGGANTGELFF

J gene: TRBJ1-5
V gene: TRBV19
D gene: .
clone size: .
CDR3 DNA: TGTGCCACTAATCAGGGGTCGAATCAGCCCCAGCATTTT
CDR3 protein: CATNQGSNQPQHF

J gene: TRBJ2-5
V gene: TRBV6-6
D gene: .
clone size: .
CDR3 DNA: TGTGCCAGCAGTTACCGTCCCGGCAGGGAGACCCAGTACTTC
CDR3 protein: CASSYRPGRETQYF

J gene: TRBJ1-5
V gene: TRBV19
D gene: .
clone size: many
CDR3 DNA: TGTGCCAGTAGTCTGGGTGACAATCAGCCCCAGCATTTT
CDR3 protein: CASSLGDNQPQHF

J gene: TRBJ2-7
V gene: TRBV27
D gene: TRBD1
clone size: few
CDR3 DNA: TGTGCCAGCAGCTCGGGACAGGGGCGTCTCTACGAGCAGTACTTC
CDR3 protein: CASSSGQGRLYEQYF

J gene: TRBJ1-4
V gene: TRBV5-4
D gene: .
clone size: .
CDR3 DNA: TGTGCCAGCAGCTTGAAAGGGTCGGGTGAAAAACTGTTTTTT
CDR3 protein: CASSLKGSGEKLFF

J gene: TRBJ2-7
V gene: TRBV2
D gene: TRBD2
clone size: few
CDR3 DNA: TGTGCCAGCAGACGGACTAGCGCCGAGCAGTACTTC
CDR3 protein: CASRRTSAEQYF

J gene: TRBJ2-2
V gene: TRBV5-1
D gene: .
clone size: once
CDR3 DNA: TGCGCCAGCAGCTCGGAACTAGCTGGGGGTAACACCGGGGAGCTGTTTTTT
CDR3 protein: CASSSELAGGNTGELFF

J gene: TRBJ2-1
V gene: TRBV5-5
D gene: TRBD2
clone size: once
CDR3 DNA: TGTGCCAGCAGCACCACTAGCGGGGCGGGGGATGAGCAGTTCTTC
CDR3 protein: CASSTTSGAGDEQFF

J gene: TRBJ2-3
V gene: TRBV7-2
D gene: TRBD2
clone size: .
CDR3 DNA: TGTGCCAGCAGCCTCCTAGGGACTAGAAACACAGATACGCAGTATTTT
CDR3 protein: CASSLLGTRNTDTQYF

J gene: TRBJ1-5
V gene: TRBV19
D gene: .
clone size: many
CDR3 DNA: TGTGCCAGTAGTGTAACCGGGACGGGGGGGAACCAGCCCCAGCATTTT
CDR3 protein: CASSVTGTGGNQPQHF

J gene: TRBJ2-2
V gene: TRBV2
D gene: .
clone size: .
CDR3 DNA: TGTGCCAGCAAAGGTGCGGGACAGAACACCGGGGAGCTGTTTTTT
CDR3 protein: CASKGAGQNTGELFF

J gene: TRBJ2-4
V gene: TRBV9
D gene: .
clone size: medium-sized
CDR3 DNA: TGTGCCAGCAGCGCGGACAGTGCAAACATTCAGTACTTC
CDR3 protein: CASSADSANIQYF

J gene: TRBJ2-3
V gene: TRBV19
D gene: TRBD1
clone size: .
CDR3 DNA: TGTGCCAGTAGCCTCGACAGGGCTAGCACAGATACGCAGTATTTT
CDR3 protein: CASSLDRASTDTQYF

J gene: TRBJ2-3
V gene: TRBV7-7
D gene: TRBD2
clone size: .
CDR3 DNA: TGTGCTAGGCCTCTTCTGTCTAGCGGGAGCTGGGGCACAGATACGCAGTATTTT
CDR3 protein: CARPLLSSGSWGTDTQYF

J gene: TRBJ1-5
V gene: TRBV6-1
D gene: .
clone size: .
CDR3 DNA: TGTGCCAGCAGTGAGAACGCCCAGCCCCAGCATTTT
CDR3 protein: CASSENAQPQHF

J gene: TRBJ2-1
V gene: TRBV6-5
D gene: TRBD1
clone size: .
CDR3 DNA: TGTGCCAGCAGTTACATTGGACAGGGGATCGATGAGCAGTTCTTC
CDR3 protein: CASSYIGQGIDEQFF

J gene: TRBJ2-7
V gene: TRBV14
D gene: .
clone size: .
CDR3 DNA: TGTGCCAGCAGCCAAGGGAATTACGAGCAGTACTTC
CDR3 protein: CASSQGNYEQYF

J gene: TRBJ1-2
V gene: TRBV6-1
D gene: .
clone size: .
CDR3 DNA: TGTGCCAGCAGTCAGGACCCCCGGGACGCCTATGGCTACACCTTC
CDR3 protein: CASSQDPRDAYGYTF

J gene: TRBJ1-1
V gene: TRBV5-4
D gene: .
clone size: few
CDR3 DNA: TGTGCCAGCAGCCTTATAGGACAGTGGAACACTGAAGCTTTCTTT
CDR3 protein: CASSLIGQWNTEAFF

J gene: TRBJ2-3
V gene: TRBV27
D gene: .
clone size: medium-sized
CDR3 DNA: TGTGCCAGCAGCCTCAGTTACGCTCGCACAGATACGCAGTATTTT
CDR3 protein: CASSLSYARTDTQYF

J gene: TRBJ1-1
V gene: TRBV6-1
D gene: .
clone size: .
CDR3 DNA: TGTGCCAGCGCCAAGCGGGGGGAAGGGACTGAAGCTTTCTTT
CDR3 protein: CASAKRGEGTEAFF

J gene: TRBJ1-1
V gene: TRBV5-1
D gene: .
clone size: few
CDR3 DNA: TGCGCCAGCAGCTTGGGGCAGAATACTAACACTGAAGCTTTCTTT
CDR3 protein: CASSLGQNTNTEAFF

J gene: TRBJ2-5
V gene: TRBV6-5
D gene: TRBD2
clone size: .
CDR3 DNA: TGTGCCAGCATTAGGACTAGCGGGGCAGAGACCCAGTACTTC
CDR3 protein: CASIRTSGAETQYF

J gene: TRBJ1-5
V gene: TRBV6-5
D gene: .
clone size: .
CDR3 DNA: TGTGCCAGCAACAGATACAATCAGCCCCAGCATTTT
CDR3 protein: CASNRYNQPQHF

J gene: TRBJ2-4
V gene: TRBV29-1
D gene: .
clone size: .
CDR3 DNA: TGCAGCGTAACTTACACAGGGACCAAAAACATTCAGTACTTC
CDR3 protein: CSVTYTGTKNIQYF